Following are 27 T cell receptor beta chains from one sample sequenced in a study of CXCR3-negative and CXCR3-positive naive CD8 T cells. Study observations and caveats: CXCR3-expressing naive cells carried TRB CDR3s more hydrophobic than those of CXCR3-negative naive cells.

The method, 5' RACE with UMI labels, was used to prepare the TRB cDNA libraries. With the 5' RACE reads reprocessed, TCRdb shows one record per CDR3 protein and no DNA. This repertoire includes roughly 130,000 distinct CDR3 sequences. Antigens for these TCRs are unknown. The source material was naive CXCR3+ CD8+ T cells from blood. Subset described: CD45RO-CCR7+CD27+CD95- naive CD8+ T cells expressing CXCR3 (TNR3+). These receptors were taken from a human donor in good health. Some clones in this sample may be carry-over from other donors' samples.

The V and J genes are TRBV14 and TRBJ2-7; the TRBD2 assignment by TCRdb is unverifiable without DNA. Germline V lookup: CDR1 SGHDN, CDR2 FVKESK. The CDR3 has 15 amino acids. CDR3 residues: CASSHRLAGSYEQYF.

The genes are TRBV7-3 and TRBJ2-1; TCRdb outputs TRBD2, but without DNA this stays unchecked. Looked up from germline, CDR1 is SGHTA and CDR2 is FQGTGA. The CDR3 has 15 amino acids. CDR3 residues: CASSSIAGGLNEQFF. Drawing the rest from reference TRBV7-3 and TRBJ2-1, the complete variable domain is GAGVSQTPSNKVTEKGKYVELRCDPISGHTALYWYRQSLGQGPEFLIYFQGTGAADDSGLPNDRFFAVRPEGSVSTLKIQRTERGDSAVYLCASSSIAGGLNEQFFGPGTRLTVL.

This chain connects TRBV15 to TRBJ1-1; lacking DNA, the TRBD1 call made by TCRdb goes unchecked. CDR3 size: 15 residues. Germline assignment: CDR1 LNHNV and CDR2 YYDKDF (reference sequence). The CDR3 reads CATNLITGFNTEAFF.

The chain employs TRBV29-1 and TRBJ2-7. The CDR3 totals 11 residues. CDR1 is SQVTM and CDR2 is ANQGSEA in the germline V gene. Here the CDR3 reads CSVGRGYEQYF.

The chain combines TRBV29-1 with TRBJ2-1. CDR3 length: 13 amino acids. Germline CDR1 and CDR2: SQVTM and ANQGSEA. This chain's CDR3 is CSVEFFPYNEQFF.

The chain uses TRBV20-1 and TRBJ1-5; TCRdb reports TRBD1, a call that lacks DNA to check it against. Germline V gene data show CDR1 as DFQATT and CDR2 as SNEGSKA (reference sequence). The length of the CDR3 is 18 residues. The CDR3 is CSAREGGQGGYSNQPQHF.

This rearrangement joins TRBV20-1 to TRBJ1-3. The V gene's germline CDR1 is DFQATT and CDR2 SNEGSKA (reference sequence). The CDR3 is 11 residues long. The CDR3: CSARDYYTIYF.

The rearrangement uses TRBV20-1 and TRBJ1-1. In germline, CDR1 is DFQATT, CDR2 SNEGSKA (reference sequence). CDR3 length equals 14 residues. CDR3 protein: CSAREAEMNTEAFF.

CDR3: CASSPGTGGGADTQYF. The chain combines TRBV27 with TRBJ2-3; TCRdb calls TRBD1, which cannot be checked without DNA. The CDR3 is 16 residues long. Germline CDR1 and CDR2: MNHEY and SMNVEV (reference sequence).

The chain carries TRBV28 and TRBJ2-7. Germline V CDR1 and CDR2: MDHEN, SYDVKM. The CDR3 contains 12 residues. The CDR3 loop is CASSSQLYEQYF.

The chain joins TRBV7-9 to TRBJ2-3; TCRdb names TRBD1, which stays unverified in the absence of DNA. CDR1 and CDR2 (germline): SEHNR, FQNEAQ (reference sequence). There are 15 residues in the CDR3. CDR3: CASSLVTGATDTQYF.

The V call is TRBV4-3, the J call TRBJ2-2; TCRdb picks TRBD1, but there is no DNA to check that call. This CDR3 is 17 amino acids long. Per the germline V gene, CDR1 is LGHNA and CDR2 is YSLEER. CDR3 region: CASSQDLAGGVTGELFF.

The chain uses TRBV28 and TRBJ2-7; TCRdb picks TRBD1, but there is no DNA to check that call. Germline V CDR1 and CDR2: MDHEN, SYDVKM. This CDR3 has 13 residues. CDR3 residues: CASSLLRTGEQYF. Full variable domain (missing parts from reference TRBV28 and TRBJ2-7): DVKVTQSSRYLVKRTGEKVFLECVQDMDHENMFWYRQDPGLGLRLIYFSYDVKMKEKGDIPEGYSVSREKKERFSLILESASTNQTSMYLCASSLLRTGEQYFGPGTRLTVT.

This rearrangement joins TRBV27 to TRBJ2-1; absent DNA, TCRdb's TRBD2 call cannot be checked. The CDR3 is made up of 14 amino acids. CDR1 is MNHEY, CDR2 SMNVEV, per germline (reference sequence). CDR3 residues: CASSPGAGGYEQFF.

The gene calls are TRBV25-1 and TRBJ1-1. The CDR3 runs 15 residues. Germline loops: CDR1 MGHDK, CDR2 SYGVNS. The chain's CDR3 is CASSGEDLMNTEAFF.

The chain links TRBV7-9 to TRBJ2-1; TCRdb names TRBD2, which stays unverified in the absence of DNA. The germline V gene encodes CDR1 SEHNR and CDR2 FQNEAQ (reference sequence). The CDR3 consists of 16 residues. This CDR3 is CASSSLTSGTYNEQFF.

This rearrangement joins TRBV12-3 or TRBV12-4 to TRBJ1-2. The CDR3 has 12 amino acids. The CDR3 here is CASVSNYYGYTF.

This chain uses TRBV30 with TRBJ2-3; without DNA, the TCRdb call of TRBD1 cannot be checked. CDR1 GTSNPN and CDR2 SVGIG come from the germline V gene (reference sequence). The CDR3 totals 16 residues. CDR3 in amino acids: CAWSASGTGGTDTQYF.

CDR3 loop: CASSPGWASGQETQYF. The rearrangement joins TRBV11-2 to TRBJ2-5; as DNA is missing, the TRBD2 call by TCRdb cannot be tested. Per germline, CDR1 SGHAT and CDR2 FQNNGV. This CDR3 comprises 16 residues.

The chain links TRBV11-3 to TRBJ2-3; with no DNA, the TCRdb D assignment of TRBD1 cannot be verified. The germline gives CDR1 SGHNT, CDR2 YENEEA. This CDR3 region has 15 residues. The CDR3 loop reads CASTTRDRSTDTKYF.

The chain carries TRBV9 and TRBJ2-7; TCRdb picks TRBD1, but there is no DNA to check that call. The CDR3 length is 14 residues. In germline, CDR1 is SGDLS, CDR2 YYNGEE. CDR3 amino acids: CASSVGHRGYEQYF.

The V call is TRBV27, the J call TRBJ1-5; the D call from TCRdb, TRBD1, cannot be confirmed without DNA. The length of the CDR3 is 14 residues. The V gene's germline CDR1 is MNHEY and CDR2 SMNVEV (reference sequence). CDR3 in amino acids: CASSRGGSNQPQHF.

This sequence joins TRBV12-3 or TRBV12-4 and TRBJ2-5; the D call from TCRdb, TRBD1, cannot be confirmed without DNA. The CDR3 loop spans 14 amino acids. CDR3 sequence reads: CASSLGGEQETQYF.

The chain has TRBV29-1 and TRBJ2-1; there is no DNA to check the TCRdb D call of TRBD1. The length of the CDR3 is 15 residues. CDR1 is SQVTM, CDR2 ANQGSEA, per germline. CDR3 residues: CSVGGGLSSYNEQFF.

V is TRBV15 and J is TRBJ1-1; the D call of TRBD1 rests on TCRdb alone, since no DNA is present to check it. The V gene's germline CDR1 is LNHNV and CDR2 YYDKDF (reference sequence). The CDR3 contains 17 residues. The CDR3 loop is CATSRDKKGAPDTEAFF.

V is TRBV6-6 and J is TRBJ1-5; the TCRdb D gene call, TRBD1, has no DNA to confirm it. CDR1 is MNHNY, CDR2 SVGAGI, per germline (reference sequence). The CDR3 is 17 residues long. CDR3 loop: CASSPSGGGNSNQPQHF.

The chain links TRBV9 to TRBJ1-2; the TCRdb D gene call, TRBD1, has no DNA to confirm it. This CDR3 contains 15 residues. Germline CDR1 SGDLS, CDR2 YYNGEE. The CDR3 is CASSVGGTANYGYTF.